Below, 15 T cell receptor beta chains from the same sample are listed, as sequenced in a study of T cells expressing NK-cell markers (dated by TCRdb to about 2020). Library construction relied on 5' RACE. The listed sequencing device is Illumina HiSeq 2000. Reprocessed by TCRdb, the reads give a single entry per CDR3 protein sequence, without DNA. This sample's table contains 160,000 or so distinct CDR3 sequences. The ten largest clones represent 15% to 20% of the sample. The material sequenced was blood T cells: a sorted CD56 or NKG2C T cell subset, CD4+ or CD8+ T cells, or bulk PBMC T cells (not recorded which). Every receptor here comes from a woman between 18 and 70 years old in good health.

The V and J genes are TRBV6-5 and TRBJ1-1. Germline V CDR1 and CDR2: MNHEY, SVGAGI. The CDR3 runs to 11 residues. The CDR3 region is CASSANFEAFF.

J is TRBJ2-4 and V is TRBV7-8; the D call of TRBD2 rests on TCRdb alone, since no DNA is present to check it. The CDR3 is 17 amino acids. Germline loops: CDR1 SGHVS, CDR2 FQNEAQ. CDR3 amino acids: CASSPPLAAKAKNIQYF.

J is TRBJ1-6 and V is TRBV5-1; TCRdb indicates TRBD1, and absent DNA this call remains unverified. CDR1 SGHRS and CDR2 YFSETQ come from the germline V gene. This CDR3 comprises 16 residues. CDR3 amino acids: CASSRGDSSYNSPLHF.

The chain joins TRBV3-1 to TRBJ1-5. Germline V gene sequence: CDR1 LGHDT, CDR2 YNNKEL (reference sequence). This CDR3 comprises 15 residues. CDR3 in amino acids: CASSQGTRSNQPQHF.

This rearrangement joins TRBV6-5 to TRBJ2-5; TCRdb's D gene call, TRBD1, goes unchecked for lack of DNA. The CDR3 length is 19 residues. Germline lookup yields CDR1 MNHEY and CDR2 SVGAGI. The CDR3 here is CASSYRPPRQGAYQETQYF.

V and J are TRBV6-1 and TRBJ1-6; without DNA, the TCRdb call of TRBD1 cannot be checked. This CDR3 is built from 17 residues. Germline V gene lookup returns CDR1 MNHNS and CDR2 SASEGT. CDR3 region: CASSEALLGRGVSPLHF.

The chain links TRBV6-2 or TRBV6-3 to TRBJ1-5; no DNA is available, so the TRBD1 call from TCRdb remains unchecked. Per germline, CDR1 MNHEY and CDR2 SVGEGT. The CDR3 is made up of 15 amino acids. CDR3 sequence: CASSPPGTANRPQHF.

This sequence joins TRBV2 and TRBJ2-5. The CDR3 runs 12 residues. Germline CDR1 and CDR2: SNHLY and FYNNEI. CDR3 in amino acids: CASNEVQETQYF.

The chain links TRBV28 to TRBJ2-7; TCRdb designates TRBD1, a call that cannot be tested without DNA. Germline V gene data show CDR1 as MDHEN and CDR2 as SYDVKM. The CDR3 is 16 residues long. CDR3: CASNISPGQGANEQYF.

The rearrangement uses TRBV2 and TRBJ1-1. The V gene's germline CDR1 is SNHLY and CDR2 FYNNEI. The CDR3 runs 14 residues. This CDR3 reads CATKPNVMNTEAFF.

The rearrangement uses TRBV18 and TRBJ2-3; the TRBD1 assignment by TCRdb is unverifiable without DNA. CDR3 length: 15 amino acids. Germline assignment: CDR1 KGHSH and CDR2 LQKENI. The CDR3 sequence: CASSPGRGPTDTQYF. Together with reference TRBV18 and TRBJ2-3, the CDR3 gives the full variable domain: NAGVMQNPRHLVRRRGQEARLRCSPMKGHSHVYWYRQLPEEGLKFMVYLQKENIIDESGMPKERFSAEFPKEGPSILRIQQVVRGDSAAYFCASSPGRGPTDTQYFGPGTRLTVL.

This rearrangement joins TRBV5-1 to TRBJ2-7; absent DNA, TCRdb's TRBD1 call cannot be checked. CDR3 length: 15 amino acids. Germline assignment: CDR1 SGHRS and CDR2 YFSETQ. The CDR3 is CASSLGWTGSYEQYF.

The CDR3 loop reads CASSVNYEQYF. The gene calls are TRBV18 and TRBJ2-7. CDR1 KGHSH and CDR2 LQKENI come from the germline V gene. The length of the CDR3 is 11 residues.

The rearrangement joins TRBV2 to TRBJ2-4. Germline CDR1 SNHLY, CDR2 FYNNEI. The CDR3 extends over 15 amino acids. CDR3 in amino acids: CASSGQGLAKNIQYF.

The genes are TRBV20-1 and TRBJ2-7; the TRBD1 assignment by TCRdb is unverifiable without DNA. This CDR3 has 14 residues. Germline lookup yields CDR1 DFQATT and CDR2 SNEGSKA (reference sequence). CDR3: CSALPGDRAYEQYF.